Listed below are T cell receptor beta chains from one sample, sequenced in a study of blood T cell repertoires in COVID-19. The protocol was immunoSEQ multiplex PCR, while the TCRdb copy is restricted to in-frame clones and leaves out a portion. This sample yields roughly 300,000 clones, of which roughly 90% are seen a single time; around 6.8% belongs to the top ten. The sequenced sample consisted of peripheral blood. All receptors derive from a woman in her 30s with COVID-19, enrolled during active disease. The CDR3 runs from the conserved cysteine through the conserved F or W. D genes are given only for firm matches. The size entry is marked missing in some rows and otherwise reads once, few, many or a size class.

D: .
J: TRBJ2-6
size: .
V: TRBV2
DNA: TGTGCCAGTTACAGGGACTCTGGGGCCAACGTCCTGACTTTC
CDR3: CASYRDSGANVLTF

D: TRBD1
J: TRBJ1-2
size: .
V: TRBV27
DNA: TGTGCCAGCAGTGCACAGGGGTGGGGCTACACCTTC
CDR3: CASSAQGWGYTF

D: .
J: TRBJ2-1
size: .
V: TRBV5-5
DNA: TGTGCCAGCAGCTTAGGTCCCACAGGGAATGAGCAGTTCTTC
CDR3: CASSLGPTGNEQFF

D: TRBD1
J: TRBJ2-5
size: .
V: TRBV11-2
DNA: TGTGCCAGCAGCTTCGCCGGGACAGCGCAAGAGACCCAGTACTTC
CDR3: CASSFAGTAQETQYF

D: .
J: TRBJ2-7
size: once
V: TRBV20-1
DNA: TGCAGTGCTAGAGATCCGCGGGAGCAGTACTTC
CDR3: CSARDPREQYF

D: TRBD2
J: TRBJ2-1
size: .
V: TRBV5-4
DNA: TGTGCCAGCAGCTCTAGCGGGAGGGCCTACAATGAGCAGTTCTTC
CDR3: CASSSSGRAYNEQFF

D: TRBD2
J: TRBJ2-1
size: .
V: TRBV7-3
DNA: TGTGCCAGCAGCCCGTTAGGGACTAGCGGCTACAATGAGCAGTTCTTC
CDR3: CASSPLGTSGYNEQFF

D: TRBD1
J: TRBJ1-4
size: .
V: TRBV7-9
DNA: TGTGCCAGCAGCTTGGGGGGACAGACTAATGAAAAACTGTTTTTT
CDR3: CASSLGGQTNEKLFF

D: TRBD2
J: TRBJ2-2
size: .
V: TRBV5-6
DNA: TGTGCCAGCAGCCCGCCACTAGCGGGAGTAATCGGGGAGCTGTTTTTT
CDR3: CASSPPLAGVIGELFF

D: .
J: TRBJ1-4
size: .
V: TRBV9
DNA: TGTGCCAGCAGCCCTGGGGCCGTTGGGCCCAGAGGTGAAAAACTGTTTTTT
CDR3: CASSPGAVGPRGEKLFF

D: .
J: TRBJ2-3
size: .
V: TRBV24-1
DNA: TGTGCCACCAGTGTTGGCCCTCCAGATACGCAGTATTTT
CDR3: CATSVGPPDTQYF

D: .
J: TRBJ2-2
size: .
V: TRBV4-1
DNA: TGCGCCAGCAGCCAAGTGGCAGGCACCGGGGAGCTGTTTTTT
CDR3: CASSQVAGTGELFF

D: .
J: TRBJ2-2
size: few
V: TRBV7-6
DNA: TGTGCCAGCAGCTCCCGTGGAGGGTTGATCGGGGAGCTGTTTTTT
CDR3: CASSSRGGLIGELFF

D: .
J: TRBJ2-7
size: .
V: TRBV29-1
DNA: TGCAGCGTCGGACAATCGAGCTCCTACGAGCAGTACTTC
CDR3: CSVGQSSSYEQYF

D: TRBD2
J: TRBJ2-6
size: once
V: TRBV4-1
DNA: TGCGCCAGCAGCCAAGTGGGACTAGCGGGATCCTCTGGGGCCAACGTCCTGACTTTC
CDR3: CASSQVGLAGSSGANVLTF

D: TRBD2
J: TRBJ2-5
size: .
V: TRBV10-1
DNA: TGCGCCAGCAGTCAAGCGGGAGGCGAGACCCAGTACTTC
CDR3: CASSQAGGETQYF

D: .
J: TRBJ2-7
size: .
V: TRBV5-5
DNA: TGTGCCAGCAGCTTGTGGGCAGGGCGCTCCTACGAGCAGTACTTC
CDR3: CASSLWAGRSYEQYF

D: TRBD2
J: TRBJ2-7
size: .
V: TRBV6-6
DNA: TGTGCCAGCAGTTACTCCATTAGCGGGCCCCCCCACGAGCAGTACTTC
CDR3: CASSYSISGPPHEQYF

D: .
J: TRBJ1-4
size: few
V: TRBV7-9
DNA: TGTGCCAGCAGCTTAGGACAAGCTAATGAAAAACTGTTTTTT
CDR3: CASSLGQANEKLFF

D: TRBD2
J: TRBJ2-1
size: .
V: TRBV10-3
DNA: TGTGCCATCAGTGAGACTAGCGGTAACAATGAGCAGTTCTTC
CDR3: CAISETSGNNEQFF

D: .
J: TRBJ2-5
size: .
V: TRBV11-1
DNA: TGTGCCAGCAGCGCCCCGGGACCGGGAGAAGAGACCCAGTACTTC
CDR3: CASSAPGPGEETQYF

D: TRBD2
J: TRBJ2-3
size: once
V: TRBV5-6
DNA: TGTGCCAGCAGCTCTCCTAGTAGCGGGCCGAGCACAGATACGCAGTATTTT
CDR3: CASSSPSSGPSTDTQYF

D: TRBD2
J: TRBJ2-3
size: few
V: TRBV19
DNA: TGTGCCAGTAGCGGAGGACTAGCGGGAGGACTCGGCACAGATACGCAGTATTTT
CDR3: CASSGGLAGGLGTDTQYF

D: TRBD1
J: TRBJ2-7
size: .
V: TRBV2
DNA: TGTGCCAGCAGTGGGGGACAGAGCTCCTACGAGCAGTACTTC
CDR3: CASSGGQSSYEQYF

D: .
J: TRBJ2-2
size: few
V: TRBV18
DNA: TGTGCCAGCTCACTATTTACCACCTGGCGGGAGAACACCGGGGAGCTGTTTTTT
CDR3: CASSLFTTWRENTGELFF

D: TRBD2
J: TRBJ2-1
size: .
V: TRBV2
DNA: TGTGCCAGCAGTCTCTCCATGCTAGCGGGAGGGGATGAGCAGTTCTTC
CDR3: CASSLSMLAGGDEQFF

D: .
J: TRBJ2-6
size: .
V: TRBV18
DNA: TGTGCCAGCTCACCCCAGGGTGGTGGGGCCAACGTCCTGACTTTC
CDR3: CASSPQGGGANVLTF

D: TRBD1
J: TRBJ2-2
size: .
V: TRBV5-1
DNA: TGCGCCAGCAGCATCGGGACAGGTGGGACCGGGGAGCTGTTTTTT
CDR3: CASSIGTGGTGELFF

D: .
J: TRBJ1-1
size: once
V: TRBV27
DNA: TGTGCCAGCAGTCCCCCGGACAGACTAAGCCTTTTCTTT
CDR3: CASSPPDRLSLFF

D: .
J: TRBJ2-4
size: .
V: TRBV4-1
DNA: TGCGCCAGCAGCCAAGGGTCCGGCAGGGCACCACTAGCCAAAAACATTCAGTACTTC
CDR3: CASSQGSGRAPLAKNIQYF

D: .
J: TRBJ2-2
size: once
V: TRBV27
DNA: TGTGCCAGCAGTTTAAGGGGCTCCAACACCGGGGAGCTGTTTTTT
CDR3: CASSLRGSNTGELFF

D: .
J: TRBJ2-1
size: .
V: TRBV10-2
DNA: TGCGCCAGCAGTGTTAAGTTTTTCGGTGAGCAGTTCTTC
CDR3: CASSVKFFGEQFF

D: TRBD2
J: TRBJ2-3
size: .
V: TRBV30
DNA: TGTGCCTGGAGTGTAGGGAATAGCGGGAGGGCTTGGTCAGATACGCAGTATTTT
CDR3: CAWSVGNSGRAWSDTQYF

D: .
J: TRBJ1-1
size: .
V: TRBV19
DNA: TGTGCCAGTAGTATCCCCGGGCCGGGGACTGAAGCTTTCTTT
CDR3: CASSIPGPGTEAFF

D: TRBD1
J: TRBJ1-6
size: .
V: TRBV6-8
DNA: TGTGCCAGCAGGACAGGGACACCCCTCCACTTT
CDR3: CASRTGTPLHF

D: TRBD2
J: TRBJ2-1
size: .
V: TRBV7-9
DNA: TGTGCCAGCAGCCTGACTAGCGGGGGGTACAATGAGCAGTTCTTC
CDR3: CASSLTSGGYNEQFF

D: .
J: TRBJ2-1
size: .
V: TRBV7-6
DNA: TGTGCCAGCAGCCCCGTCCCGGGACAGCCTTGGGGGGACTCCTACAATGAGCAGTTCTTC
CDR3: CASSPVPGQPWGDSYNEQFF

D: TRBD2
J: TRBJ2-3
size: .
V: TRBV11-2
DNA: TGTGCCAGCACCTACGCGGCTAGCGGGACAGATACGCAGTATTTT
CDR3: CASTYAASGTDTQYF

D: TRBD2
J: TRBJ2-2
size: .
V: TRBV4-3
DNA: TGCGCCAGCAGCCAAAGCAGCGGGGCTAACACCGGGGAGCTGTTTTTT
CDR3: CASSQSSGANTGELFF

D: .
J: TRBJ2-2
size: .
V: TRBV15
DNA: TGTGCCACCAGCAGAGATGACGGGTTCGCGAACACCGGGGAGCTGTTTTTT
CDR3: CATSRDDGFANTGELFF

D: .
J: TRBJ2-7
size: .
V: TRBV6-2/TRBV6-3
DNA: TGTGCCAGCAGTTACCATACTAGAACCGAGCAGTACTTC
CDR3: CASSYHTRTEQYF

D: .
J: TRBJ2-1
size: .
V: TRBV19
DNA: TGTGCCAGTAGTCCCTATTCCTCATCCTACAATGAGCAGTTCTTC
CDR3: CASSPYSSSYNEQFF

D: .
J: TRBJ1-1
size: .
V: TRBV7-8
DNA: TGTGCCAGCAGCCCCGCGGTAAACACTGAAGCTTTCTTT
CDR3: CASSPAVNTEAFF

D: .
J: TRBJ2-5
size: .
V: TRBV27
DNA: TGTGCCAGCAGTTTTTTCGCCAGAGAGACCCAGTACTTC
CDR3: CASSFFARETQYF

D: .
J: TRBJ2-7
size: .
V: TRBV27
DNA: TGTGCCAGCAGTGAAAACCCGGGTTGGGACGAGCAGTACTTC
CDR3: CASSENPGWDEQYF

D: TRBD1
J: TRBJ2-2
size: .
V: TRBV10-3
DNA: TGTGCCTCCGGCAGGACAGGGGACCCCGGGGAGCTGTTTTTT
CDR3: CASGRTGDPGELFF

D: .
J: TRBJ1-5
size: .
V: TRBV5-6
DNA: TGTGCCAGCAGCTTGTCGGTCAATCAGCCCCAGCATTTT
CDR3: CASSLSVNQPQHF

D: TRBD1
J: TRBJ1-5
size: .
V: TRBV28
DNA: TGTGCCAGCAGACGATCGACAGGGACAAATCAGCCCCAGCATTTT
CDR3: CASRRSTGTNQPQHF

D: TRBD2
J: TRBJ2-7
size: .
V: TRBV6-1
DNA: TGTGCCAGCAGTGAAGAAACCCCTAGCGGGGACTCCTACGAGCAGTACTTC
CDR3: CASSEETPSGDSYEQYF

D: .
J: TRBJ2-7
size: few
V: TRBV9
DNA: TGTGCCAGCAGCGTAGCTACAGGGAGCTACGAGCAGTACTTC
CDR3: CASSVATGSYEQYF

D: .
J: TRBJ1-1
size: .
V: TRBV20-1
DNA: TGCAGCCGTAGTGTGAACACTGAAGCTTTCTTT
CDR3: CSRSVNTEAFF

D: .
J: TRBJ1-2
size: .
V: TRBV12-3/TRBV12-4
DNA: TGTGCCAGCAGCTTTACACCTAACTATGGCTACACCTTC
CDR3: CASSFTPNYGYTF

D: TRBD1
J: TRBJ1-5
size: .
V: TRBV5-1
DNA: TGCGCCAGCAGTGGCGGACAGGGACAGCCCCAGCATTTT
CDR3: CASSGGQGQPQHF

D: .
J: TRBJ2-7
size: .
V: TRBV28
DNA: TGTGCCAGCAGTTCCCGTATCTACGAGCAGTACTTC
CDR3: CASSSRIYEQYF